The 11 T cell receptor beta chains listed next were all sequenced from one sample in a study of PD-L1 blockade in urothelial cancer. Method: immunoSEQ multiplex PCR; TCRdb's copy keeps in-frame clones and lacks some. The sample records approximately 38,000 clones, 75% to 90% being singletons. Time point in this sample: peripheral blood 6 weeks after treatment start. This specimen consisted of PBMCs, obtained around atezolizumab (anti-PD-L1) treatment. All receptors come from a man aged 55 to 69 with urothelial cancer.

The chain couples TRBV6-4 to TRBJ2-1; D possibly corresponds to TRBD2 (6 bases). CDR1 MRHNA and CDR2 SNTAGT come from the germline V gene. V shed 4 bases and J shed 1 base, with 20 bases lying between them. The CDR3 has 18 amino acids. CDR3 loop: CASSGSQGRGKSYNEQFF. The DNA of the CDR3 is TGTGCCAGCAGTGGTTCGCAGGGACGGGGGAAATCCTACAATGAGCAGTTCTTC.

The gene calls are TRBV18 and TRBJ2-7; 9 bases fit TRBD1. J was trimmed by 5 bases and V by 2 bases; bases with no gene match: 7. Germline values: CDR1 KGHSH, CDR2 LQKENI. The CDR3 runs to 15 residues. CDR3 in DNA: TGTGCCAGCTCACCAATCGGACAGGGGAACGACGAGCAGTACTTC. This encodes CASSPIGQGNDEQYF.

This chain joins TRBV2 and TRBJ1-3; no definite D call. CDR1 SNHLY and CDR2 FYNNEI come from the germline V gene. V was cut by 2 bases and J by 0 bases, with 14 bases left in between. The CDR3 is 17 residues long. CDR3 amino acids: CASSETRRVTSGNTIYF. As DNA, the CDR3 is TGTGCCAGCAGTGAAACCCGGAGGGTGACCTCTGGAAACACCATATATTTT.

The rearrangement links TRBV18 to TRBJ2-7; 7 nucleotides agree with TRBD1. The CDR3 loop spans 14 amino acids. Germline V gene data show CDR1 as KGHSH and CDR2 as LQKENI. The trim removed 3 bases at V and 5 bases at J, leaving 7 bases unmatched. The DNA for the CDR3 is TGTGCCAGCTCACCGTCTGGGACAGCCAACGAGCAGTACTTC. It translates to CASSPSGTANEQYF.

The gene calls are TRBV9 and TRBJ1-2, with 10 bases fitting TRBD1. Germline V gene data show CDR1 as SGDLS and CDR2 as YYNGEE. The CDR3 has 15 residues. V dropped 4 bases and J dropped 3; count of bases not matched to a gene: 6. CDR3 sequence (DNA): TGTGCCAGCAGCCCATCCGGGACAGGGGACTATGGCTACACCTTC. This encodes CASSPSGTGDYGYTF.

The chain joins TRBV2 to TRBJ1-2; a weak D match, TRBD1 (6 bases). V lost 2 bases, J lost 0 bases, and 13 bases lay in between. This CDR3 comprises 16 residues. Per germline, CDR1 SNHLY and CDR2 FYNNEI. The CDR3 DNA reads as TGTGCCAGCAGTGAAACGGGGGGCAGGGCTAACTATGGCTACACCTTC. Translation gives CASSETGGRANYGYTF.

The V call is TRBV9, the J call TRBJ2-1, with TRBD2 matching over 12 bases. CDR3 length equals 16 residues. The V segment lost 1 base and the J segment 7 bases; nucleotides outside the gene matches: 6. Germline assignment: CDR1 SGDLS and CDR2 YYNGEE. The CDR3 DNA is TGTGCCAGCAGCGTACGACTAGCGGGAGCTACGAATGAGCAGTTCTTC. This sequence encodes CASSVRLAGATNEQFF.

The gene calls are TRBV6-5 and TRBJ1-2, with D hard to call. The germline V gene has CDR1 MNHEY and CDR2 SVGAGI. The CDR3 has 11 amino acids. With 7 bases removed from V and 4 bases from J, the gap between germline ends came to 7 bases. The CDR3 sequence: CASTPGYGYTF. The CDR3 DNA reads as TGTGCCAGCACGCCAGGCTATGGCTACACCTTC.

The gene calls are TRBV18 and TRBJ1-1; 8 bases line up with TRBD1. In germline, CDR1 is KGHSH, CDR2 LQKENI. V was pared by 3 bases and J by 5 bases, with 8 bases of the junction left unmatched. The CDR3 loop spans 15 amino acids. This chain's CDR3 is CASSPRTGTETEAFF. The CDR3 DNA follows: TGTGCCAGCTCACCCCGGACAGGGACCGAAACTGAAGCTTTCTTT.

The J gene is TRBJ2-5, the V gene TRBV12-5; TRBD2 matches 8 bases. The CDR3 is 16 amino acids. Germline values: CDR1 LGHNT, CDR2 FRNRAP. Unmatched junction bases numbered 10, after V lost 2 bases and J lost 5 bases. CDR3 in DNA: TGTGCTAGTGGTTTGTCCCGGGGGGGCCCAGGGGAGACCCAGTACTTC. Amino acid sequence: CASGLSRGGPGETQYF.

This chain links TRBV5-1 with TRBJ2-1; 7 positions agree with TRBD2. Trimming cost V 1 base and J 5 bases; bases outside gene matches: 3. CDR3 length: 14 residues. In germline, CDR1 is SGHRS, CDR2 YFSETQ. The CDR3: CASSLSGTNNEQFF. The DNA of the CDR3 is TGCGCCAGCAGCTTGAGCGGGACCAACAATGAGCAGTTCTTC.